This T cell receptor beta chain derives from a study of neurological immune-mediated disorders. TCRdb redid the calling of the 5' RACE reads with MiXCR, one entry per CDR3 protein. The data hold about 21,000 distinct CDR3 sequences, with around 16% observed a single time. Many counts were recorded for this clonotype. The TCR sequence derives from a female donor with HTLV-1-associated myelopathy (HAM/TSP). What was sequenced was PBMCs.

In nucleotides, the CDR3 is TGTGCCAGCAGCTGGACTAGCGGCTCCTACAATGAGCAGTTCTTC. This gives the protein CASSWTSGSYNEQFF. This chain connects TRBV7-6 to TRBJ2-1, with TRBD2 matching 10 bases. CDR1 is SGHVS, CDR2 FNYEAQ, per germline. Unmatched junction bases numbered 0, after V lost 4 bases and J lost 0 bases. CDR3 length: 15 amino acids.